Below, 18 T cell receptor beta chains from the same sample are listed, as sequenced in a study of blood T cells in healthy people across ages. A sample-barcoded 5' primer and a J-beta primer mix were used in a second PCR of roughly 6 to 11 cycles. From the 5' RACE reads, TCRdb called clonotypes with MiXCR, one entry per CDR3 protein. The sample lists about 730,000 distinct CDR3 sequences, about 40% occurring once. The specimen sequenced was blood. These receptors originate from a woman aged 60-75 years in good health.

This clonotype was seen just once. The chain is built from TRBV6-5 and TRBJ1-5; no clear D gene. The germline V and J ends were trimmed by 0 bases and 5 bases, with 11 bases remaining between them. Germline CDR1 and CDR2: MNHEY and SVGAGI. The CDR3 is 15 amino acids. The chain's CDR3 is CASSYSGLTDQPQHF. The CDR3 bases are TGTGCCAGCAGTTACTCGGGCCTTACTGATCAGCCCCAGCATTTT.

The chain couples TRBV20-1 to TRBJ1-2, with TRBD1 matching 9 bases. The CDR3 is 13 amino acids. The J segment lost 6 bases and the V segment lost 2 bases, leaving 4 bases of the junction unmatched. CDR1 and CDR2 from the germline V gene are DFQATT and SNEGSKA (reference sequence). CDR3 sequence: CSARTTGGNGYTF. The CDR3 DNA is TGCAGTGCTAGAACTACAGGGGGCAATGGCTACACCTTC.

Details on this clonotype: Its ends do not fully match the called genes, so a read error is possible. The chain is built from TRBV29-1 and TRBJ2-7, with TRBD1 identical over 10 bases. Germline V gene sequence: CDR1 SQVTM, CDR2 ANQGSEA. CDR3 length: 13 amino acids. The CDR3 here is CSGSRDRGDEQYF. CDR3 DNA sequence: TGCAGCGGGAGCCGGGACAGGGGAGACGAGCAGTACTTT.

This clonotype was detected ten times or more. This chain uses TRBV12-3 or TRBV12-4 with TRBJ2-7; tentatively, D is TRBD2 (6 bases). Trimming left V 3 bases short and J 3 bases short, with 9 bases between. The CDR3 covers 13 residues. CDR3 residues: CASSFREIYEQYF. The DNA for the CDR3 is TGTGCCAGCAGTTTCCGGGAGATCTACGAGCAGTACTTC.

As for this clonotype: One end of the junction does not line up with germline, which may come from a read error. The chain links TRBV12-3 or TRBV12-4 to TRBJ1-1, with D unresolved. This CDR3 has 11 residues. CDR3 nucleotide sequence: TGTGCCAGCAGTTTGAGTACTGGAGCTTTCTTT. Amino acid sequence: CASSLSTGAFF.

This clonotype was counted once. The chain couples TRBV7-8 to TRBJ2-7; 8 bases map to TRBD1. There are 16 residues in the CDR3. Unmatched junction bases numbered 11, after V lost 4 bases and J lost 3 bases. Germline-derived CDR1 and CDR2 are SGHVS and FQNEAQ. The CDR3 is CASSSWTGSRFYEQYF. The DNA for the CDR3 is TGTGCCAGCAGCTCGTGGACAGGGTCCCGATTCTACGAGCAGTACTTC.

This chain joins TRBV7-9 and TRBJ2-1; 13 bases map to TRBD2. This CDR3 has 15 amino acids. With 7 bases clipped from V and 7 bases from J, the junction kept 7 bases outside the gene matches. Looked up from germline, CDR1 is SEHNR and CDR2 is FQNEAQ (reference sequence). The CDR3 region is CASIPLAGGQNEQFF. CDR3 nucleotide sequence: TGTGCCAGCATACCACTAGCGGGAGGGCAGAATGAGCAGTTCTTC.

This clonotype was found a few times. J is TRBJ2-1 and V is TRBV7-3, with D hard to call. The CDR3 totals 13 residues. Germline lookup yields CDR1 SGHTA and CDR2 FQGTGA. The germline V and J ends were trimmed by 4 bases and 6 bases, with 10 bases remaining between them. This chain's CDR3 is CASSSPSLNEQFF. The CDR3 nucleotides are TGTGCCAGCAGCTCCCCCTCCCTCAATGAGCAGTTCTTC.

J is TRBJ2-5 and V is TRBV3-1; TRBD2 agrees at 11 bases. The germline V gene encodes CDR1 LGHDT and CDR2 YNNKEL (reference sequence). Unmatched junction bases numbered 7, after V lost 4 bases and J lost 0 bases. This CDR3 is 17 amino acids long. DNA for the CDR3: TGTGCCAGCAGCCCCATACAACTAGCGGGGGACCAAGAGACCCAGTACTTC. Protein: CASSPIQLAGDQETQYF.

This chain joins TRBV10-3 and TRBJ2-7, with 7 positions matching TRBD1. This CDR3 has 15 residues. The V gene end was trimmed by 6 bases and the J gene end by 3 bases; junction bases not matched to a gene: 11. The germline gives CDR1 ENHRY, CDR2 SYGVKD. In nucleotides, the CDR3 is TGTGCCATCAGATCTCATCTTGGGACAGTCTACGAGCAGTACTTC. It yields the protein CAIRSHLGTVYEQYF.

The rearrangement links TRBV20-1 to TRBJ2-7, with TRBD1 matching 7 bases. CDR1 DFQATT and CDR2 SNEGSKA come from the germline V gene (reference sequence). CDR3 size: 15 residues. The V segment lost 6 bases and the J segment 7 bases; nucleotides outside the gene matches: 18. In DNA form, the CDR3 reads TGCAGTGCGTATAGACAGGGCTCTACCCCGAGGGAGCAGTACTTC. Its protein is CSAYRQGSTPREQYF.

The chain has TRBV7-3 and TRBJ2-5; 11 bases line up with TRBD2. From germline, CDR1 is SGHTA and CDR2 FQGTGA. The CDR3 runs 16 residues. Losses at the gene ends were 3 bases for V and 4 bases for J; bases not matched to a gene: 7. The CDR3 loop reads CASSLGLADPRETQYF. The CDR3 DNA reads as TGTGCCAGCAGCTTGGGACTAGCGGACCCCAGAGAGACCCAGTACTTC.

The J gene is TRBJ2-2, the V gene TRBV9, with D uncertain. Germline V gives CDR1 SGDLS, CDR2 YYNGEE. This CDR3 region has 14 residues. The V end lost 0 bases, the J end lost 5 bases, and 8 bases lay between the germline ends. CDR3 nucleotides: TGTGCCAGCAGCGTAGGAGTGGAAACCGGGGAGCTGTTTTTT. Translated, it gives CASSVGVETGELFF.

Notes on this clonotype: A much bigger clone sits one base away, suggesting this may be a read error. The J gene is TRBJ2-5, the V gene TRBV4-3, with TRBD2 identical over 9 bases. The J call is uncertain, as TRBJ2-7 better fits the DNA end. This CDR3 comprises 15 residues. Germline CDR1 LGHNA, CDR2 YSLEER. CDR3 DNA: TGCGCCAGCAGCCAAGATCCAGCGGGAGGTGACGAGCAGTACTTC. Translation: CASSQDPAGGDEQYF.

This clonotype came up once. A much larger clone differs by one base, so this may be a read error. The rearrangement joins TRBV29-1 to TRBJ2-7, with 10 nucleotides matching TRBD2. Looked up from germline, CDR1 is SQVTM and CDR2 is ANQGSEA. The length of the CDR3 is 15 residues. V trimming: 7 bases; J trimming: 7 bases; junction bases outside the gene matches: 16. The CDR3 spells CSAATALAGVNEQYF. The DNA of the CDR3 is TGCAGCGCTGCAACTGCGCTAGCGGGAGTCAATGAGCAGTACTTC.

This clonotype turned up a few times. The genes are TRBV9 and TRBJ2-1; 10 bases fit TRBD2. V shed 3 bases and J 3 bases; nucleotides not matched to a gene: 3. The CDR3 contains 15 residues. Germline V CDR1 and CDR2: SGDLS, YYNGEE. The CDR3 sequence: CASSGRTSGYNEQFF. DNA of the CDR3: TGTGCCAGCAGCGGACGGACTAGCGGCTACAATGAGCAGTTCTTC.

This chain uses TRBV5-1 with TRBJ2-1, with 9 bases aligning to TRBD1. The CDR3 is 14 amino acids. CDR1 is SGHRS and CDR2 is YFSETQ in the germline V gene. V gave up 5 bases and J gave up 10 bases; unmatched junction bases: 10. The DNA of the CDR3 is TGCGCCAGCAGTCCTCAAGGGACAGGGTGGGAGCAGTTCTTC. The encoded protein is CASSPQGTGWEQFF.

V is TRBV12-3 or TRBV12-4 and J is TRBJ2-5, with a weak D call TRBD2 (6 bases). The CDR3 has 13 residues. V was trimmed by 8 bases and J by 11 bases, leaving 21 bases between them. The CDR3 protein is CASRLDPYNEQYF. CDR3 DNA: TGTGCCAGCCGACTAGACCCCTACAATGAGCAGTACTTC.